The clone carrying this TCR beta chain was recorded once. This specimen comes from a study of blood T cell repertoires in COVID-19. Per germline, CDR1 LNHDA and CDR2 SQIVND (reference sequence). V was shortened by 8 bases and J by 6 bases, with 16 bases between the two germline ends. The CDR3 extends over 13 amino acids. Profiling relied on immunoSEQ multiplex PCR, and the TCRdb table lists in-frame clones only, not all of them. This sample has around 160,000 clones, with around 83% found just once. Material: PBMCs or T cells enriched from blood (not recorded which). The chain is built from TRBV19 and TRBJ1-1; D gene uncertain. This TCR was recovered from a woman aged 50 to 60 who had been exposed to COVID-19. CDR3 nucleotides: TGTGCCAGTGGCCCCTCCCATGGCCCTGAAGCTTTCTTT. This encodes CASGPSHGPEAFF.